These 25 T cell receptor beta chains were all obtained from the same sample, sequenced in a study of T cells expressing NK-cell markers (dated by TCRdb to about 2020). Preparation of the library involved 5' RACE. Instrument used: Illumina HiSeq 2000. TCRdb reprocessed the sequencing reads and holds a single record per CDR3 protein sequence, with no DNA. The table for this sample shows about 450,000 distinct CDR3 sequences. Clones ranked in the top ten supply about 7.3% of the sample. The sequencing input was blood T cells: a sorted CD56 or NKG2C T cell subset, CD4+ or CD8+ T cells, or bulk PBMC T cells (not recorded which). All receptors come from a woman between 18 and 70 years old in good health.

The chain combines TRBV6-5 with TRBJ2-5; TCRdb indicates TRBD1, and absent DNA this call remains unverified. The CDR3 runs to 15 residues. Germline loops: CDR1 MNHEY, CDR2 SVGAGI. CDR3 sequence: CASRYDRFLQETQYF.

The V and J genes are TRBV6-5 and TRBJ2-7; the D call of TRBD1 rests on TCRdb alone, since no DNA is present to check it. Per the germline V gene, CDR1 is MNHEY and CDR2 is SVGAGI. The CDR3 is 16 amino acids. This CDR3 reads CASSYVSDMGSYEQYF.

This chain links TRBV6-2 or TRBV6-3 with TRBJ1-2. This CDR3 region has 13 residues. CDR1 and CDR2 (germline): MNHEY, SVGEGT. The CDR3 sequence is CASSDQVYYGYTF.

V and J are TRBV6-1 and TRBJ2-1; TCRdb's D call of TRBD1 is untestable without DNA. Germline CDR1 is MNHNS and CDR2 is SASEGT. This CDR3 has 15 amino acids. CDR3 loop: CASSPDRGLLNEQFF.

The chain couples TRBV20-1 to TRBJ1-4; the D call from TCRdb, TRBD1, cannot be confirmed without DNA. The CDR3 runs to 16 residues. Looked up from germline, CDR1 is DFQATT and CDR2 is SNEGSKA (reference sequence). CDR3 in amino acids: CSASRDRGATNEKLFF.

This rearrangement joins TRBV11-2 to TRBJ2-6. The CDR3 is made up of 17 amino acids. Germline lookup yields CDR1 SGHAT and CDR2 FQNNGV. The CDR3 protein is CASSPRGSFSGANVLTF. The full variable domain, its missing parts supplied by reference TRBV11-2 and TRBJ2-6, is EAGVAQSPRYKIIEKRQSVAFWCNPISGHATLYWYQQILGQGPKLLIQFQNNGVVDDSQLPKDRFSAERLKGVDSTLKIQPAKLEDSAVYLCASSPRGSFSGANVLTFGAGSRLTVL.

The chain carries TRBV28 and TRBJ2-1; with no DNA, the TCRdb D assignment of TRBD2 cannot be verified. Germline-derived CDR1 and CDR2 are MDHEN and SYDVKM. CDR3 length equals 14 residues. The CDR3 sequence is CASHRGATYNEQFF.

This chain joins TRBV9 and TRBJ1-3; no DNA is available, so the TRBD1 call from TCRdb remains unchecked. This CDR3 has 15 amino acids. Germline V CDR1 and CDR2: SGDLS, YYNGEE. CDR3: CASNAGGADGNTIYF.

This chain links TRBV7-2 with TRBJ1-1; the D gene TCRdb calls, TRBD1, cannot be checked with no DNA. The germline gives CDR1 SGHTA, CDR2 FQGNSA. This CDR3 is built from 13 residues. The CDR3 sequence: CASSRQGSSEAFF.

V usage is TRBV6-1 and J usage is TRBJ1-1; TCRdb lists TRBD1, though no DNA is available to test this call. CDR1 is MNHNS, CDR2 SASEGT, per germline. The CDR3 contains 13 residues. This CDR3 reads CASSETGLTEAFF.

The V call is TRBV29-1, the J call TRBJ1-2; without DNA, the TCRdb call of TRBD1 cannot be checked. The V gene's germline CDR1 is SQVTM and CDR2 ANQGSEA. The CDR3 covers 13 residues. The CDR3 protein is CSVDTRTTLGYTF.

V and J are TRBV10-3 and TRBJ2-2; TCRdb indicates TRBD1, and absent DNA this call remains unverified. This CDR3 spans 16 amino acids. Germline V gene sequence: CDR1 ENHRY, CDR2 SYGVKD. CDR3: CAISEGGTGRGGELFF.

The chain uses TRBV10-3 and TRBJ2-3. Germline assignment: CDR1 ENHRY and CDR2 SYGVKD. The CDR3 has 12 amino acids. This CDR3 reads CAISESADTQYF.

This CDR3 reads CASSQSRNTGELFF. This chain connects TRBV4-3 to TRBJ2-2; TCRdb names TRBD1, which stays unverified in the absence of DNA. The CDR3 has 14 amino acids. Germline-derived CDR1 and CDR2 are LGHNA and YSLEER.

The chain uses TRBV6-2 or TRBV6-3 and TRBJ1-1; TCRdb calls TRBD1, which cannot be checked without DNA. The CDR3 runs 17 residues. Germline loops: CDR1 MNHEY, CDR2 SVGEGT. CDR3: CASSYVQPPRRGTEAFF.

The CDR3 loop reads CASSLARGGPYNSPLHF. V is TRBV7-2 and J is TRBJ1-6; TCRdb calls TRBD1, which cannot be checked without DNA. The CDR3 is 17 amino acids. The germline V gene encodes CDR1 SGHTA and CDR2 FQGNSA. Variable domain in full (rest from reference TRBV7-2 and TRBJ1-6): GAGVSQSPSNKVTEKGKDVELRCDPISGHTALYWYRQSLGQGLEFLIYFQGNSAPDKSGLPSDRFSAERTGGSVSTLTIQRTQQEDSAVYLCASSLARGGPYNSPLHFGNGTRLTVT.

V and J are TRBV12-3 or TRBV12-4 and TRBJ2-1; TCRdb gives TRBD2 as the D gene, but with no DNA this cannot be confirmed. The CDR3 is 14 residues long. CDR3 in amino acids: CASRGGGTYNEQFF.

The V gene is TRBV12-3 or TRBV12-4, the J gene TRBJ2-1; the TCRdb D gene call, TRBD1, has no DNA to confirm it. The CDR3 extends over 14 amino acids. The CDR3 loop reads CASSLGQGAGEQFF.

The gene calls are TRBV6-5 and TRBJ1-2; the TRBD1 assignment by TCRdb is unverifiable without DNA. Per the germline V gene, CDR1 is MNHEY and CDR2 is SVGAGI. CDR3 length equals 14 residues. CDR3 region: CASSYGTGGYGYTF.

This chain joins TRBV5-1 and TRBJ2-2; without DNA, the TCRdb call of TRBD1 cannot be checked. Germline CDR1 reads SGHRS; CDR2 reads YFSETQ. The CDR3 is made up of 17 amino acids. CDR3 amino acids: CASSLDRGRRVTGELFF. The full variable domain, with the rest looked up from reference TRBV5-1 and TRBJ2-2, is KAGVTQTPRYLIKTRGQQVTLSCSPISGHRSVSWYQQTPGQGLQFLFEYFSETQRNKGNFPGRFSGRQFSNSRSEMNVSTLELGDSALYLCASSLDRGRRVTGELFFGEGSRLTVL.

This chain connects TRBV12-3 or TRBV12-4 to TRBJ2-7; there is no DNA to check the TCRdb D call of TRBD2. This CDR3 has 14 amino acids. The CDR3 loop is CASSMSSARGEQYF.

The gene calls are TRBV7-3 and TRBJ2-7; TCRdb selects TRBD1, and the lack of DNA leaves this call unchecked. CDR1 is SGHTA and CDR2 is FQGTGA in the germline V gene. CDR3 length: 13 residues. The CDR3 here is CASSSDRGGEQYF.

The V call is TRBV4-3, the J call TRBJ2-3; without DNA, the TCRdb call of TRBD1 cannot be checked. This CDR3 has 15 residues. Germline CDR1 reads LGHNA; CDR2 reads YSLEER. The CDR3 loop reads CASSQVDRGADTQYF.

The gene calls are TRBV7-2 and TRBJ2-2; TCRdb selects TRBD2, and the lack of DNA leaves this call unchecked. The CDR3 has 15 amino acids. Germline CDR1 and CDR2: SGHTA and FQGNSA. CDR3 sequence reads: CASSLVAGASGELFF.

CDR3 region: CASSIDLLGDRNTQYF. The chain employs TRBV19 and TRBJ2-3; TCRdb names TRBD1, which stays unverified in the absence of DNA. The CDR3 sequence is 16 residues long. Germline CDR1 reads LNHDA; CDR2 reads SQIVND (reference sequence).